This T cell receptor (beta chain) emerged from a study of regulatory T cells in long-lasting Graves disease. As concerns this clonotype: Its antigen is not known.

Libraries of TCR beta came from iRepertoire HTBI primers plus Arm-PCR of CDR3 regions. TCRdb itself ran the multiplex PCR reads through MiXCR, one entry per CDR3 protein. Of approximately 400,000 distinct CDR3 sequences listed, just under 15% were seen once; the top ten hold 16%. The time point was: newly diagnosed GD, antithyroid drugs for less than 3 months. PBMC RNA served as the TCR library source. Study-wide results and caveats: More public clonotypes were shared by persistent patients (around 2,800) than by new patients (approximately 1,000). It is possible that accuracy was reduced by the small size of the sample.

Germline V gene sequence: CDR1 SNHLY, CDR2 FYNNEI. The CDR3 is made up of 14 amino acids. The junction had 7 bases not matched to a gene; V was cut back by 8 bases and J by 1 base. The same data also went into a second study, on T cells in Graves' hyperthyroidism and ophthalmopathy.

The specimen was peripheral blood mononuclear cells (PBMCs), collected at new diagnosis, from a patient treated with antithyroid drugs. This receptor was obtained from a woman aged 25-40 years with Graves disease. V usage is TRBV2 and J usage is TRBJ1-2; 7 bases are shared with TRBD1. The CDR3 here is CASEGQDLNYGYTF. The CDR3 DNA follows: TGTGCCAGCGAAGGACAGGATCTTAACTATGGCTACACCTTC.